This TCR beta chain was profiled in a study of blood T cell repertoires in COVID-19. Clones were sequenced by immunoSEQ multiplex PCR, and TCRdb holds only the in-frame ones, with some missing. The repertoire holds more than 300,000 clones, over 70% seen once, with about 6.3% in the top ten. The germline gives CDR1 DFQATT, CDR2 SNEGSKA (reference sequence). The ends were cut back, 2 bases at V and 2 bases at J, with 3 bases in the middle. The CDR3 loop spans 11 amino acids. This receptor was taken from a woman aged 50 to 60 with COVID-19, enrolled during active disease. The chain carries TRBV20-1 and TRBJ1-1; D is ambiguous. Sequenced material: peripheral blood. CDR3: CSARSNTEAFF. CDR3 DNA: TGCAGTGCTAGATCTAACACTGAAGCTTTCTTT.